This T cell receptor (beta chain) was captured in a study of cytomegalovirus exposure and HLA in healthy donors. CDR1 and CDR2 from the germline V gene are MGHRA and YSYEKL. Trimming left V 2 bases short and J 2 bases short, with 12 bases between. This CDR3 is 15 amino acids long. The PCR employed 60 Vbeta primers together with 13 Jbeta primers. Data came from immunoSEQ multiplex PCR; TCRdb stores just in-frame clones and leaves some out. The table lists about 130,000 clones, 70% to 85% of them singletons, with about 13% in the top ten. Material for sequencing was PBMCs. The J gene is TRBJ1-2, the V gene TRBV4-1; no reliable D call. The sequence was collected from a woman between 35 and 50 years old in good health and CMV-seropositive. The DNA for the CDR3 is TGCGCCAGCAGCCAATCGGGCGGACTAAACTATGGCTACACCTTC. It specifies CASSQSGGLNYGYTF.